A single sample is the source of the 19 T cell receptor beta chains below, sequenced in a study of vaccination and CD4 T cells after COVID-19. CD4+ T cells that had been cultured provided DNA sequenced with the Oncomine TCR Beta short-read assay. TCRdb passed the PCR reads through MiXCR, listing each CDR3 protein once. This sample yields about 17,000 distinct CDR3 sequences, of which approximately 50% are seen a single time; roughly 20% belongs to the top ten. Treatment noted: approximately 9-day PBMC culture with coronavirus spike peptide pools or control peptides (ViraFEST assay). Which antigens these TCRs recognize remains unknown. The sequenced sample was CD4+ T cells from blood, cultured in vitro, obtained before SARS-CoV-2 vaccination. These receptors all come from a human donor who received a COVID-19 vaccine.

This clonotype was detected a few times. This CDR3 is CASSLGPVAGGDYEQYF. For the CDR3, the DNA is TGTGCCAGCAGCTTAGGGCCCGTAGCGGGGGGTGACTACGAGCAGTACTTC. The gene calls are TRBV7-6 and TRBJ2-7; 10 bases fit TRBD2. CDR3 length equals 17 residues. Germline V gene sequence: CDR1 SGHVS, CDR2 FNYEAQ. After removal of 1 base from V and 3 bases from J, the junction contained 9 bases not matched to a gene.

J is TRBJ2-5 and V is TRBV20-1; 8 positions agree with TRBD1. V shed 5 bases and J 3 bases; nucleotides not matched to a gene: 17. Germline lookup yields CDR1 DFQATT and CDR2 SNEGSKA (reference sequence). The CDR3 is 17 amino acids. The DNA for the CDR3 is TGCAGTGCTGAGGGCCCCAGGGGGCGGGTGATCAAAGAGACCCAGTACTTC. This translates into CSAEGPRGRVIKETQYF.

The chain is built from TRBV21-1 and TRBJ2-5; the tabulated D call, TRBD2, remains unverified against the DNA. TRBV21-1 is a listed pseudogene. The CDR3 sequence is 13 residues long. In nucleotides, the CDR3 is TGTAATGCGGGACTAGACTTTCAAGAGACCCAGTACTTC. This gives the protein CNAGLDFQETQYF.

This clonotype was counted a few times. V and J are TRBV30 and TRBJ2-2; D is perhaps TRBD1 or TRBD2 (5 bases each). With 3 bases removed from V and 6 bases from J, the gap between germline ends came to 23 bases. Germline lookup yields CDR1 GTSNPN and CDR2 SVGIG (reference sequence). The CDR3 has 17 residues. This CDR3 reads CAWSGEGDAWVSGELFF. As DNA, the CDR3 is TGTGCCTGGAGCGGAGAAGGGGACGCGTGGGTCTCCGGGGAGCTGTTTTTT.

The chain employs TRBV7-2 and TRBJ2-1, with 7 bases aligning to TRBD2. The germline CDR1 and CDR2 sequences are SGHTA and FQGNSA. J was trimmed by 4 bases and V by 6 bases; bases with no gene match: 9. This CDR3 region has 15 residues. CDR3 nucleotide sequence: TGTGCCAGCAGTCCTGGGGGGGGTTCTTACAATGAGCAGTTCTTC. This sequence encodes CASSPGGGSYNEQFF.

This clonotype was detected a few times. The chain uses TRBV10-3 and TRBJ2-5; possible D gene TRBD1, 6 bases. This CDR3 has 11 residues. V lost 10 bases and J lost 4, with 10 bases in between. Germline CDR1 ENHRY, CDR2 SYGVKD. This CDR3 reads CATRDTETQYF. CDR3 DNA: TGTGCCACCCGGGACACAGAGACCCAGTACTTC.

This clonotype was picked up a small number of times. This chain connects TRBV20-1 to TRBJ1-5; a weak D match, TRBD1 (5 bases). V gave up 2 bases and J gave up 2 bases, with 13 bases separating them. The CDR3 is 15 residues long. Looked up from germline, CDR1 is DFQATT and CDR2 is SNEGSKA (reference sequence). The CDR3 loop reads CSARRGGGGNQPQHF. In DNA, the CDR3 is TGCAGTGCTAGAAGGGGAGGAGGTGGCAATCAGCCCCAGCATTTT.

There are a few counts of this clonotype. The chain carries TRBV24-1 and TRBJ1-1; D may be TRBD1 (6 bases). The CDR3 runs 13 residues. The germline V gene has CDR1 KGHDR and CDR2 SFDVKD. Trimming left V 0 bases short and J 7 bases short, with 8 bases between. DNA for the CDR3: TGTGCCACCAGTGATTTGTTAGGGGGTGAAGCTTTCTTT. Protein product: CATSDLLGGEAFF.

This clonotype was seen more than once but under ten times. The V and J genes are TRBV20-1 and TRBJ2-7; tentatively, D is TRBD2 (5 bases). The CDR3 is 14 amino acids. In germline, CDR1 is DFQATT, CDR2 SNEGSKA (reference sequence). The V and J ends lost 1 base and 3 bases respectively, with 13 bases between them. Here the CDR3 DNA reads TGCAGTGCTAGAGCCTGGACCGGGGACTACGAGCAGTACTTC. Its protein is CSARAWTGDYEQYF.

The V gene is TRBV11-3, the J gene TRBJ2-7; 12 bases match TRBD2. The CDR3 is made up of 15 amino acids. Germline loops: CDR1 SGHNT, CDR2 YENEEA. Germline trimming cut 1 base from V and 6 bases from J; bases unmatched to any gene: 4. CDR3 sequence reads: CASSLGRTSGAEQYF. CDR3 sequence (DNA): TGTGCCAGCAGCTTAGGGCGGACTAGCGGGGCCGAGCAGTACTTC.

The chain couples TRBV5-1 to TRBJ1-5, with D tentatively TRBD1 (6 bases). The CDR3 spans 17 residues. Germline V CDR1 and CDR2: SGHRS, YFSETQ. V gave up 1 base and J gave up 4 bases, with 18 bases separating them. The CDR3 region is CASSLRPTGSGNQPQHF. CDR3 coding DNA: TGCGCCAGCAGCTTGAGGCCAACAGGGTCGGGGAATCAGCCCCAGCATTTT.

The chain joins TRBV5-1 to TRBJ2-3, with 8 bases lining up with TRBD2. The CDR3 spans 14 residues. Losses at the gene ends were 5 bases for V and 1 base for J; bases not matched to a gene: 3. The germline V gene encodes CDR1 SGHRS and CDR2 YFSETQ. The CDR3, as DNA: TGCGCCAGCAGGAAGGGACTAGGCACAGATACGCAGTATTTT. Amino acids: CASRKGLGTDTQYF.

The V and J genes are TRBV6-1 and TRBJ2-5; tentatively, D is TRBD1 (7 bases). This CDR3 region has 15 residues. Germline assignment: CDR1 MNHNS and CDR2 SASEGT. Trimming took off 7 bases at V and 2 bases at J, with 17 bases between the two ends. The CDR3: CASIRGTDLQETQYF. The CDR3, as DNA: TGTGCCAGCATCCGGGGGACAGATCTACAAGAGACCCAGTACTTC.

V is TRBV12-5 and J is TRBJ2-2, with 8 bases lining up with TRBD2. The CDR3 has 16 amino acids. V trimming: 1 base; J trimming: 6 bases; junction bases outside the gene matches: 7. The germline gives CDR1 LGHNT, CDR2 FRNRAP. In DNA, the CDR3 is TGTGCTAGTGGTTTGGCCCGAGGGACTAGTTCCGGGGAGCTGTTTTTT. Protein sequence: CASGLARGTSSGELFF.

This clonotype was picked up a small number of times. The V and J genes are TRBV20-1 and TRBJ1-1; D gene unclear. The ends were cut back, 4 bases at V and 7 bases at J, with 10 bases in the middle. Germline-derived CDR1 and CDR2 are DFQATT and SNEGSKA (reference sequence). This CDR3 is built from 11 residues. CDR3 protein: CSAKIWGEAFF. CDR3 bases: TGCAGTGCTAAAATTTGGGGTGAAGCTTTCTTT.

A few counts support this clonotype. This rearrangement joins TRBV7-8 to TRBJ2-2; D unresolved. Germline V lookup: CDR1 SGHVS, CDR2 FQNEAQ. The length of the CDR3 is 15 residues. With 1 base removed from V and 2 bases from J, the gap between germline ends came to 8 bases. CDR3 region: CASSLGRPNTGELFF. The CDR3 nucleotides are TGTGCCAGCAGCTTAGGCAGGCCTAACACCGGGGAGCTGTTTTTT.

The gene calls are TRBV30 and TRBJ1-6, with 7 bases lining up with TRBD1. CDR3 length equals 14 residues. V lost 2 bases and J lost 7; bases outside the gene matches: 5. Germline V gene lookup returns CDR1 GTSNPN and CDR2 SVGIG (reference sequence). CDR3 sequence: CAWSRRQGNSPLHF. The CDR3 DNA reads TGTGCCTGGAGTAGGCGACAGGGAAATTCACCCCTCCACTTT.

The V call is TRBV5-3, the J call TRBJ2-3; 10 bases map to TRBD2. TRBV5-3 is an open reading frame, and its role is uncertain. The CDR3 contains 15 residues. J was trimmed by 4 bases and V by 0 bases; bases with no gene match: 2. CDR3 nucleotides: TGTGCCAGAAGCTTGGTAGCGGGGGGCGCAGATACGCAGTATTTT. It translates to CARSLVAGGADTQYF.

The genes are TRBV6-1 and TRBJ1-6, with D unresolved. Trimming left V 7 bases short and J 7 bases short, with 11 bases between. This CDR3 comprises 13 residues. Germline V lookup: CDR1 MNHNS, CDR2 SASEGT. CDR3 amino acids: CASTLTGNSPLHF. In DNA form, the CDR3 reads TGTGCCAGCACCCTCACCGGGAATTCACCCCTCCACTTT.